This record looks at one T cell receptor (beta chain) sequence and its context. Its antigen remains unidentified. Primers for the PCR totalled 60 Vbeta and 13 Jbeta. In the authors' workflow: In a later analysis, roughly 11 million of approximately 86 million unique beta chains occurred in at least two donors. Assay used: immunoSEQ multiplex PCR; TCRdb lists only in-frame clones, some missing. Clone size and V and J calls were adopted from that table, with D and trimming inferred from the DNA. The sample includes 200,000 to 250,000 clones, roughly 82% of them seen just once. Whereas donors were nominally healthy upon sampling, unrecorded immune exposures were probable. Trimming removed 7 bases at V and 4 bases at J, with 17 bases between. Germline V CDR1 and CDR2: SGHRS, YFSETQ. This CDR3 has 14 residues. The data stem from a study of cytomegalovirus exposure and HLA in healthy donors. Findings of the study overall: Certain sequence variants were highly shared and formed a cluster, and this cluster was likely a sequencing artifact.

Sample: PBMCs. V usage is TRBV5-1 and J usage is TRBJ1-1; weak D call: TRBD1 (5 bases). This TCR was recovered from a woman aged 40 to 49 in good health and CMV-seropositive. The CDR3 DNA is TGCGCCAGCTGGGGAGGGGTGTCTAGCACTGAAGCTTTCTTT. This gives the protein CASWGGVSSTEAFF.